This T cell receptor beta chain comes out of a study of Tregs in tolerant kidney transplant recipients (dated by TCRdb to between 2017 and 2020). With respect to the entire study: Transplants used related donors with nonmyeloablative bone marrow transplantation; mixed chimerism was transient in the human trials. The study applied TCRbeta sequencing to find donor-specific regulatory T cells before combined kidney and bone marrow transplantation and then followed those same cells after transplant. Here is what the overall study found, with its caveats: Donor-specific Treg expansion exceeded global Treg expansion in tolerant patients, suggesting antigen-driven rather than nonspecific expansion. Because the PCR primers were changed over time for some patients, nucleotide-level comparison could not be performed across the samples from those patients. Biological reproducibility was not directly addressed, though technical replication error appeared minimal. Because the study included only a small number of patients, the results must be confirmed in larger populations and under other immunosuppression protocols. The most biologically relevant and donor-specific TCRbeta repertoire appeared to be identified by expanding Tregs with activated donor B cells.

What this sample's time point label stands for: blood sample drawn before combined kidney and bone marrow transplant. Unstimulated Tregs (CD4+CD25+CD127-), CD4+ non-Tregs (CD4+CD25-), CD4 and CD8 cells were FACS-sorted from thawed PBMCs. Before Treg sorting, thawed PBMCs were rested overnight at 37°C with 200 IU/ml IL-2. Patients were several combined kidney and bone marrow transplant recipients from the ITN036ST trial, and only these trial subjects had samples available. Healthy control blood was processed by Ficoll density gradient to PBMCs and cryopreserved; patient PBMCs were collected before and after transplant. Genomic DNA was extracted from sorted cells with the QIAGEN DNeasy Blood and Tissue Kit for TCRbeta CDR3 sequencing. High-throughput TCRbeta CDR3 sequencing, including PCR amplification with bias correction and internal controls, was performed commercially through immunoSEQ. The original methods were these. A unique productive TCRbeta sequence was defined by the CDR3 nucleotide sequence when primers matched, and otherwise by the CDR3 amino acid sequence together with the Vbeta and Jbeta genes. Sorting error was corrected by removing sequences shared between sorted populations at a frequency ratio of 2:1 or less, and the remaining shared sequences were assigned to the higher population. A sequence counted as donor-reactive if, in CFSE-low cells, the sequence had a frequency of at least 0.01% and was expanded at least 5-fold compared with unstimulated cells. Repertoire divergence was quantified by Jensen-Shannon divergence using the top 100 TCRbeta sequences ranked by frequency. When a sample had multiple sequencing runs, each run was corrected for sorting error separately and the runs were then pooled. Sourced from immuneACCESS, this table was stored by TCRdb with only in-frame sequences that have V and J called. A share of the clones is absent; for the studies checked, an unresolved V gene accounts for under half, and the remainder has no known explanation. D and trimming were read from the DNA, whereas the V and J calls and clone size are those reported in that table. The sample records approximately 15,000 clones, around 80% of which are singletons. Around 1.5% of the sample comes from the top ten.

With regard to this clone: The antigen it recognizes is unknown. Per-base quality was not reported, and no clone a single base away is much larger than it.

This TCR was sampled from a human donor who received a combined kidney and bone marrow transplant. The sequences come from Tregs from blood, collected before the transplant.

CDR3 region: CASRAGGMNTEAFF. The bases are TGTGCCAGCAGGGCAGGGGGGATGAACACTGAAGCTTTCTTT. In this chain, TRBV2 is recombined with TRBJ1-1, with 7 bases in between that match TRBD1. From the germline V gene, CDR1 is SNHLY and CDR2 is FYNNEI. Trimming accounts for 6 bases at V and 0 bases at J, while the number of junction bases matched to no gene is 4. Including the terminal cysteine and phenylalanine, the CDR3 comprises 14 residues. Only the CDR3 DNA stays, 42 bases, in frame from base 1.